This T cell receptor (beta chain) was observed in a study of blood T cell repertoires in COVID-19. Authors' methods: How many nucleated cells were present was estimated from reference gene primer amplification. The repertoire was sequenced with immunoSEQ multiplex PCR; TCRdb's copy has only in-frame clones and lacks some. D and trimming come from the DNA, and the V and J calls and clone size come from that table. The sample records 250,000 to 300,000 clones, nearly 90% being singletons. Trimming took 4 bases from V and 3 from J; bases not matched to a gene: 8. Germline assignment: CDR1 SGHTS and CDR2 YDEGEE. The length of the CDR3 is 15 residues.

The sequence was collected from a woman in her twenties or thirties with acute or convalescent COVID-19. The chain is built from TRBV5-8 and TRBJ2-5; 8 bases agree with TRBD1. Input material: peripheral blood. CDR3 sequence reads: CASSLGQVREETQYF. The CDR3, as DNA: TGTGCCAGCAGCCTGGGACAGGTTCGGGAAGAGACCCAGTACTTC.